The following is a T cell receptor (beta chain) sequence with its context. Antigen unknown. In germline, CDR1 is SGHRS, CDR2 YFSETQ. V was clipped by 4 bases and J by 11 bases; unmatched bases: 19. This CDR3 is built from 16 residues. Each sample had at least 6 million PBMCs isolated. The sample comes from a study of blood T cells in healthy people across ages. Study conclusions and caveats: Possibly, changes in expanded clonotypes were confounded because donor CMV status was unknown.

Together with a sample-barcoded 5' primer, a J-beta primer mix was included in a second PCR lasting roughly 6 to 12 cycles. TCRdb re-called the 5' RACE reads with MiXCR, one entry per CDR3 protein. Found here are 650,000 to 1,000,000 distinct CDR3 sequences, about 34% of them singletons; the top ten hold approximately 12%. This TCR derives from a young man in good health. The sequenced material came from blood. The chain combines TRBV5-1 with TRBJ2-5, with 8 bases matching TRBD1. The CDR3 loop reads CASSARGDRLYNEQYF. In DNA form, the CDR3 reads TGCGCCAGCAGCGCCCGTGGGGACAGGCTCTACAATGAGCAGTACTTC.